This record looks at one T cell receptor (beta chain) sequence and its context. V was cut by 0 bases and J by 9 bases, with 12 bases left in between. The germline V gene has CDR1 KGHDR and CDR2 SFDVKD. The CDR3 sequence is 14 residues long. The entry originates in a study of blood T cell repertoires in COVID-19. Study as a whole: Italy, Spain and the United States were the sources of the convalescent and acute COVID-19 samples. T cells, B-cell-depleted T cells, or PBMCs supplied cDNA or gDNA.

TCRdb's table, derived via immunoSEQ multiplex PCR, lists solely in-frame clones and lacks some. The sample includes some 270,000 clones, more than 75% of them seen just once. This TCR derives from a woman aged 55-70 years who had recovered from COVID-19. This sequence joins TRBV24-1 and TRBJ2-3, with D possibly matching TRBD1 (6 bases). The sample was peripheral blood. The chain's CDR3 is CATSDLGGSHTQYF. DNA for the CDR3: TGTGCCACCAGTGATTTGGGGGGCAGCCACACGCAGTATTTT.